This TCR delta chain was sequenced for a study of gamma-delta chains in newborns, infants, children. Looking at the study overall: Innate gammadelta T cells reportedly expand polyclonally right after birth, driven by microbial exposure, per the title.

Remarks on this clone: This could be a read error, since a much larger clone is one nucleotide away. The same CDR3 is also encoded by other DNA sequences in this sample.

TCRdb repeated clone calling on the reads with CATT. In the table there are a few thousand delta-chain clones, 2.5% to 3.5% of which are singletons. CDR3 length equals 15 residues. The V gene's germline CDR1 is TSWWSYY and CDR2 QGS. The clonotype comes from a child who was a newborn, infant or young child, either healthy, febrile or measles-vaccinated (not recorded which). The rearrangement joins TRDV1 to TRDJ2; 7 positions agree with TRDD3. The specimen sequenced was blood. Written as DNA, the CDR3 is TGTGCTCTTGGGGAACTGGGGGATTTGACGGCACAACTCTTCTTT. Translation gives CALGELGDLTAQLFF.